The rows below give T cell receptor beta chains drawn from one sample of a study of T-cell memory formation after mild COVID-19. TCRdb re-analysed the 5' RACE reads in MiXCR, keeping a single row per CDR3 protein. The sample records roughly 100,000 distinct CDR3 sequences, around 12% being singletons. The sample taken for sequencing was PBMCs or a T cell subset sorted from them (not recorded which). Source of these receptors: an adult woman who had mild COVID-19 (a few samples of this study predate the infection). Cell type and time point are not known. Both conserved end residues are part of each CDR3. Each record gives: J gene, D gene, V gene, clone size, CDR3 protein, CDR3 DNA. D genes are given only for firm matches. Only some rows state a clone size, as once, few, many or a class for expanded clones.

TRBJ2-7 - TRBV27 - CASSFMGSSGEQYF TGTGCCAGCAGTTTTATGGGTTCCTCCGGCGAGCAGTACTTC
TRBJ2-7 - TRBV4-1 - CASSHRIGYEQYF TGCGCCAGCAGCCACAGGATCGGCTACGAGCAGTACTTC
TRBJ2-7 - TRBV6-5 few CASSFTGAEQYF TGTGCCAGCAGTTTTACGGGCGCCGAGCAGTACTTC
TRBJ2-3 TRBD1 TRBV19 many CASMGQGEGYTQYF TGTGCCAGTATGGGCCAGGGGGAAGGATATACGCAGTATTTT
TRBJ2-1 TRBD2 TRBV7-6 many CASSLAGGLNEQFF TGTGCCAGCAGCTTAGCGGGAGGGTTGAATGAGCAGTTCTTC
TRBJ2-5 - TRBV29-1 many CSVHPRGQETQYF TGCAGCGTTCACCCGAGGGGCCAAGAGACCCAGTACTTC
TRBJ2-3 - TRBV11-2 - CASAGPYSADTQYF TGTGCCAGCGCAGGGCCCTATTCCGCAGATACGCAGTATTTT
TRBJ2-5 TRBD2 TRBV7-8 - CASSPMVAGQQETQYF TGTGCCAGCAGTCCCATGGTAGCGGGGCAGCAAGAGACCCAGTACTTC
TRBJ2-3 TRBD2 TRBV29-1 few CSVDGLAAPTDTQYF TGCAGCGTTGACGGCCTAGCGGCCCCCACAGATACGCAGTATTTT
TRBJ2-2 - TRBV29-1 - CSVVLVPTGELFF TGCAGCGTCGTACTAGTGCCCACCGGGGAGCTGTTTTTT
TRBJ2-1 TRBD2 TRBV12-3/TRBV12-4 many CASRLAGGQNEQFF TGTGCCAGCAGACTAGCGGGAGGTCAAAATGAGCAGTTCTTC
TRBJ2-7 TRBD1 TRBV6-5 - CASSLSQGAVAYEQYF TGTGCCAGCAGCCTTTCCCAGGGGGCGGTTGCTTACGAGCAGTACTTC
TRBJ2-5 TRBD2 TRBV6-1 few CAGGERNRETQYF TGTGCCGGGGGGGAACGAAACAGGGAGACCCAGTACTTC
TRBJ1-2 TRBD1 TRBV12-3/TRBV12-4 - CASSLPGQENYGYTF TGTGCCAGCAGTCTTCCGGGACAGGAAAACTATGGCTACACCTTC
TRBJ1-1 - TRBV7-8 - CASSIPKVGDRRSTEAFF TGTGCCAGCAGCATACCGAAGGTCGGGGACCGAAGGAGCACTGAAGCTTTCTTT
TRBJ1-2 - TRBV5-6 many CASSSPLISDRMSFGYTF TGTGCCAGCAGCTCCCCGTTGATATCCGACAGAATGTCTTTTGGCTACACCTTC
TRBJ2-2 TRBD1 TRBV11-2 few CASSSPIRDRGRAGELFF TGTGCCAGCAGCTCACCTATCCGGGACAGGGGGCGCGCCGGGGAGCTGTTTTTT
TRBJ2-6 - TRBV19 - CASSFDQGSGANVLTF TGTGCCAGTAGTTTCGATCAGGGGTCTGGGGCCAACGTCCTGACTTTC
TRBJ2-1 TRBD2 TRBV12-3/TRBV12-4 - CASSGGLAENEQFF TGTGCCAGCAGTGGGGGACTAGCGGAAAATGAGCAGTTCTTC
TRBJ2-7 - TRBV6-2/TRBV6-3 many CASSRSWEQYF TGTGCCAGCAGTCGTTCCTGGGAGCAGTACTTC
TRBJ1-1 TRBD1 TRBV4-1 - CASSPPPDRRNTEAFF TGCGCCAGCAGCCCACCCCCGGACAGGCGGAACACTGAAGCTTTCTTT
TRBJ1-1 - TRBV6-5 few CASSWLGQRTEAFF TGTGCCAGCAGTTGGTTGGGGCAAAGGACTGAAGCTTTCTTT
TRBJ2-3 TRBD1 TRBV20-1 many CSARDTDRSTSTDTQYF TGCAGTGCTAGAGATACGGACAGGAGCACTAGCACAGATACGCAGTATTTT
TRBJ2-3 - TRBV7-2 - CASSPWSGADTQYF TGTGCCAGCAGCCCCTGGTCGGGGGCAGATACGCAGTATTTT
TRBJ2-5 - TRBV3-1 - CASSQDYGEETQYF TGTGCCAGCAGCCAAGATTATGGGGAAGAGACCCAGTACTTC
TRBJ1-3 - TRBV5-1 few CASSFDRLPGNTIYF TGCGCCAGCAGCTTCGACAGATTACCTGGAAACACCATATATTTT
TRBJ2-1 - TRBV24-1 medium-sized CATSDLQGPYNEQFF TGTGCCACCAGTGATTTGCAAGGACCCTACAATGAGCAGTTCTTC
TRBJ2-6 - TRBV9 - CASSGTLGESGANVLTF TGTGCCAGCAGCGGCACCCTTGGGGAATCTGGGGCCAACGTCCTGACTTTC
TRBJ2-7 - TRBV3-1 - CASSQEHRGLSYEQYF TGTGCCAGCAGCCAAGAACATCGGGGGCTCTCCTACGAGCAGTACTTC
TRBJ2-7 TRBD1 TRBV6-2/TRBV6-3 - CASSHGDRDYEQYF TGTGCCAGCAGTCACGGGGACAGAGACTACGAGCAGTACTTC
TRBJ1-1 TRBD1 TRBV12-3/TRBV12-4 few CASSFQGDTEAFF TGTGCCAGCAGTTTTCAGGGGGACACTGAAGCTTTCTTT
TRBJ1-4 TRBD1 TRBV6-1 - CASSEGGQELFF TGTGCCAGCAGTGAGGGAGGACAGGAACTGTTTTTT
TRBJ2-7 TRBD2 TRBV9 - CASSASLLAGGSYEQYF TGTGCCAGCAGCGCTTCCCTCCTAGCGGGAGGGTCCTACGAGCAGTACTTC
TRBJ2-7 - TRBV12-5 - CASAFYGTYEQYF TGTGCTAGCGCCTTTTACGGAACCTACGAGCAGTACTTC
TRBJ2-1 - TRBV12-3/TRBV12-4 - CASSFETGAPLF TGTGCCAGCAGTTTCGAGACGGGGGCCCCGCTCTTC